The present TCR beta chain was sequenced within a study of shared clonotypes between healthy human individuals. General observations from the study: Some clonotypes were shared by all four sorted-subset donors, while others were not shared. The non-shared ones had lower generation probabilities than the shared ones.

The naive CD8 population came from CD45RO-negative cells selected for CCR7, without terminally differentiated effector memory CD45RA+ cells. TCRdb's table, derived via immunoSEQ multiplex PCR, lists solely in-frame clones and lacks some. The sample consists of about 2.1 million clones, just under 95% of them appearing once. A word on this clone: Its antigen is not identified.

Trimming cost V 2 bases and J 0 bases, with 11 bases left between them. The V gene's germline CDR1 is SEHNR and CDR2 FQNEAQ (reference sequence). There are 16 residues in the CDR3. Sequenced input: naive CD8+ T cells from PBMCs. This chain uses TRBV7-9 with TRBJ2-1; D gene ambiguous. This receptor was identified in a man aged 18 to 30 in good health. Some clones in this sample may be carry-over from other donors' samples. In DNA, the CDR3 is TGTGCCAGCAGCTTATATGTTTCAAGCTCCTACAATGAGCAGTTCTTC. Translated: CASSLYVSSSYNEQFF.